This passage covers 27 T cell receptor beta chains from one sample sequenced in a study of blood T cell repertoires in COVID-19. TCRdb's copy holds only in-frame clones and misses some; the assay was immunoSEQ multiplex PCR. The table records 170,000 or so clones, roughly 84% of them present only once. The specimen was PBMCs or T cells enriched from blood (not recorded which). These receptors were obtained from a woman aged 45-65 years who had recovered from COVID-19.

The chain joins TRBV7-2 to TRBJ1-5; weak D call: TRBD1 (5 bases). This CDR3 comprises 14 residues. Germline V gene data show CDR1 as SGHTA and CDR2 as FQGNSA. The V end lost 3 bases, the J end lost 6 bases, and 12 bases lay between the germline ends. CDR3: CASSFGGISQPQHF. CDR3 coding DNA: TGTGCCAGCAGCTTCGGGGGGATCAGTCAGCCCCAGCATTTT.

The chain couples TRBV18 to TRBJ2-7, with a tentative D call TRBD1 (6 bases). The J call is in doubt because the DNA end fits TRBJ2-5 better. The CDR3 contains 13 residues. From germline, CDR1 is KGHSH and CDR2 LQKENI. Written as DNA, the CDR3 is TGTGCCAGCTCACCGCAGGGGATAGAGACCCAGTACTTC. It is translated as CASSPQGIETQYF.

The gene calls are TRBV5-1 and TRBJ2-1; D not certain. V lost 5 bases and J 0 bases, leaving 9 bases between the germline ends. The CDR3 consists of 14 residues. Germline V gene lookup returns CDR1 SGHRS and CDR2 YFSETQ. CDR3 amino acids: CASRSMSSYNEQFF. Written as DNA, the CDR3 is TGCGCCAGCAGATCAATGAGCTCCTACAATGAGCAGTTCTTC.

CDR3 residues: CASSYSRRRSSYEQYF. In DNA, the CDR3 is TGTGCCAGCAGTTACTCGAGACGGAGGAGCTCCTACGAGCAGTACTTC. This chain uses TRBV6-5 with TRBJ2-7; possible D gene TRBD2, 5 bases. The germline V and J ends were trimmed by 0 bases and 0 bases, with 12 bases remaining between them. The CDR3 runs 16 residues. CDR1 MNHEY and CDR2 SVGAGI come from the germline V gene.

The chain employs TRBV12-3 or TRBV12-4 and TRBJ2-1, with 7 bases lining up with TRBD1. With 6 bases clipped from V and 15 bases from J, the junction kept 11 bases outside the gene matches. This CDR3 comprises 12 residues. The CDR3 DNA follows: TGTGCCAGCAGAAGACAGGGAAGTTGGCTGTTCTTC. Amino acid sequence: CASRRQGSWLFF.

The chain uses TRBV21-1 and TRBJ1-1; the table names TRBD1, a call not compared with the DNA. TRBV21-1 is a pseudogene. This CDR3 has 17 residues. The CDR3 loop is CASSKGDRGQANTEAFF. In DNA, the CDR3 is TGTGCCAGCAGCAAAGGGGACAGGGGGCAAGCGAACACTGAAGCTTTCTTT.

The CDR3 DNA reads as TGTGCCAGCAGTGAATGGGGGCTGGAGACCCAGTACTTC. Amino acid sequence: CASSEWGLETQYF. The V gene is TRBV2, the J gene TRBJ2-5; D perhaps matches TRBD1 (6 bases). Germline assignment: CDR1 SNHLY and CDR2 FYNNEI. Trimming shortened V by 2 bases and J by 5 bases, and 9 bases separated the two germline ends. The length of the CDR3 is 13 residues. The variable domain in full, completed from reference TRBV2 and TRBJ2-5, reads EPEVTQTPSHQVTQMGQEVILRCVPISNHLYFYWYRQILGQKVEFLVSFYNNEISEKSEIFDDQFSVERPDGSNFTLKIRSTKLEDSAMYFCASSEWGLETQYFGPGTRLLVL.

This CDR3 reads CATRASGRAGDEQFF. CDR3 coding DNA: TGTGCCACCAGGGCTAGCGGGAGGGCCGGGGATGAGCAGTTCTTC. J is TRBJ2-1 and V is TRBV24-1; 12 bases fit TRBD2. The CDR3 spans 15 residues. Germline assignment: CDR1 KGHDR and CDR2 SFDVKD. Unmatched junction bases numbered 8, after V lost 7 bases and J lost 8 bases.

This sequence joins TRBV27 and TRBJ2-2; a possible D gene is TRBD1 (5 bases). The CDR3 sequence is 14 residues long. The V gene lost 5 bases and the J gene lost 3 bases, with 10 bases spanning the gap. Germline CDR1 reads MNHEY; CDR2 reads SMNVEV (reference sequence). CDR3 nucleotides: TGTGCCAGCAGTAGACAGTCAGACACCGGGGAGCTGTTTTTT. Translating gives CASSRQSDTGELFF.

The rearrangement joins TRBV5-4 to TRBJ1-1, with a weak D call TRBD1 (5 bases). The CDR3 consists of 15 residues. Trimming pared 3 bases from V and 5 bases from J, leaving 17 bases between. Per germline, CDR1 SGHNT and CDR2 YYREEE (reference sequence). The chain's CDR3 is CASSSWGSGRTEAFF. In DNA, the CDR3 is TGTGCCAGCAGCTCGTGGGGGTCCGGGAGGACTGAAGCTTTCTTT.

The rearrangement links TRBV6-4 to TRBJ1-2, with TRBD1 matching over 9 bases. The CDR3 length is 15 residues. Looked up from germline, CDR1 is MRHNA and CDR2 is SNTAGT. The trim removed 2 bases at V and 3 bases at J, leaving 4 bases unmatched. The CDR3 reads CASSDPDRGDYGYTF. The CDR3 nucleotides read TGTGCCAGCAGTGACCCGGACAGGGGAGACTATGGCTACACCTTC.

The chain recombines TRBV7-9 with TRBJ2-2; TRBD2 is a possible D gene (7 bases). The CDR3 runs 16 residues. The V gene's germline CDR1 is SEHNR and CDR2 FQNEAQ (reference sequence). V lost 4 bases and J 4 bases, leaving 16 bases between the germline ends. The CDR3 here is CASSSKNREGTGELFF. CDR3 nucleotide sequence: TGTGCCAGCAGCTCCAAGAACAGGGAGGGCACCGGGGAGCTGTTTTTT.

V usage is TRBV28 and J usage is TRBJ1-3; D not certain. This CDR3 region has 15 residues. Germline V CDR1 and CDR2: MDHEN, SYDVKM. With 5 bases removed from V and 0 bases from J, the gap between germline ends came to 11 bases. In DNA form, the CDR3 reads TGTGCCAGCAGTCCTAGGCCGCCCTCTGGAAACACCATATATTTT. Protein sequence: CASSPRPPSGNTIYF.

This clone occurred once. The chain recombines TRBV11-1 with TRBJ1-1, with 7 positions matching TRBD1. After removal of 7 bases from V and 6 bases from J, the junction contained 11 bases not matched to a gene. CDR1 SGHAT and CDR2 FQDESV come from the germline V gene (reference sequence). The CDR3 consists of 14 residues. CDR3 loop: CASKGAHSGAEAFF. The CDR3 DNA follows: TGTGCCAGCAAGGGGGCGCATTCAGGTGCTGAAGCTTTCTTT.

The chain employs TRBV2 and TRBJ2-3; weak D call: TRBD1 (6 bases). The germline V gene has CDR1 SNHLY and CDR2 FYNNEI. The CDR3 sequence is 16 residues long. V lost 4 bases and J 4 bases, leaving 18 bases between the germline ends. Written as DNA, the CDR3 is TGTGCCAGCAGTGGAGGACAGTTGGCGGGCGCAGATACGCAGTATTTT. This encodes CASSGGQLAGADTQYF.

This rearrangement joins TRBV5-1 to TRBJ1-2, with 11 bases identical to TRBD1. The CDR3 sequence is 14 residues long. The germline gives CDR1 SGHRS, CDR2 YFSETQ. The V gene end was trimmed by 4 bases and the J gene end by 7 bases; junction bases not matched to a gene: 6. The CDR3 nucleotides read TGCGCCAGCAGCGGACAGGGGGCGCTTACTGGCTACACCTTC. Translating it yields CASSGQGALTGYTF.

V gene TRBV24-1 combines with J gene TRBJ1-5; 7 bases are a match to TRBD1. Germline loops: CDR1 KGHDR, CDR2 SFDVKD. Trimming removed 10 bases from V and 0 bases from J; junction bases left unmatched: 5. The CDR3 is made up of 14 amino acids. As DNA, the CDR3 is TGTGCCACAGCGACAGGGTATAGCAATCAGCCCCAGCATTTT. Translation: CATATGYSNQPQHF.

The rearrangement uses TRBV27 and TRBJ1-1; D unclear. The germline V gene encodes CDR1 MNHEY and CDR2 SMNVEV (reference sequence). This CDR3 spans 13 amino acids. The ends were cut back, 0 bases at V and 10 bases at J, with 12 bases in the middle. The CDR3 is CASSLSSLAGAFF. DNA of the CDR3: TGTGCCAGCAGTTTATCGAGTCTGGCGGGAGCTTTCTTT.

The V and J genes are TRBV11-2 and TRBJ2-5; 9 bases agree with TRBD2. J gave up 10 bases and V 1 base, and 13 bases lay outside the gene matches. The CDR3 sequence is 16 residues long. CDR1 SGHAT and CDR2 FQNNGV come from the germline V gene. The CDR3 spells CASSLGLAAPNKGQYF. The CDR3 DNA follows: TGTGCCAGCAGCTTAGGACTAGCGGCCCCTAACAAGGGCCAGTACTTC.

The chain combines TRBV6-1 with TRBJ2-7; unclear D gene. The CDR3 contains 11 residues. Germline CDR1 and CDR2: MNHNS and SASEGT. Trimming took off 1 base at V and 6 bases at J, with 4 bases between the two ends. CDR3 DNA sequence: TGTGCCAGCAGTGAAGGAGGCGAGCAGTACTTC. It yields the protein CASSEGGEQYF.

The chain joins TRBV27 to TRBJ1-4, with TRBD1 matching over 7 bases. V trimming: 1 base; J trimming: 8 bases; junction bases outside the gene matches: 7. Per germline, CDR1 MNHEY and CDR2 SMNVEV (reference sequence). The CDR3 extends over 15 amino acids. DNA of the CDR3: TGTGCCAGCAGTTTATACAGGGGAGGAGGAGAAAAACTGTTTTTT. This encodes CASSLYRGGGEKLFF.

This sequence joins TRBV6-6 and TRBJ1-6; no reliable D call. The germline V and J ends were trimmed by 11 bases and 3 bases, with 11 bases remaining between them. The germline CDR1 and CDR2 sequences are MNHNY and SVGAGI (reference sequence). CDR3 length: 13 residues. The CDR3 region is CAHQRDYNSPLHF. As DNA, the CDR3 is TGTGCCCACCAGAGGGACTATAATTCACCCCTCCACTTT.

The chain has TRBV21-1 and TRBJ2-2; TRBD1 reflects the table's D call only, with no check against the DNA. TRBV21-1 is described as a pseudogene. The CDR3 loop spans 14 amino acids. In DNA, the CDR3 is TGTGCCAGCAGCAAAGGGGCGAGTACCGGGGAGCTGTTTTTT. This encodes CASSKGASTGELFF.

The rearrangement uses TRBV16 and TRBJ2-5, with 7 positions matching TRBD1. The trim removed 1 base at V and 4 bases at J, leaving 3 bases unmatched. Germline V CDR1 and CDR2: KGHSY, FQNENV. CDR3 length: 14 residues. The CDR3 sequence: CASSQLQGRETQYF. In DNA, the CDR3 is TGTGCCAGCAGCCAATTACAGGGGAGAGAGACCCAGTACTTC.

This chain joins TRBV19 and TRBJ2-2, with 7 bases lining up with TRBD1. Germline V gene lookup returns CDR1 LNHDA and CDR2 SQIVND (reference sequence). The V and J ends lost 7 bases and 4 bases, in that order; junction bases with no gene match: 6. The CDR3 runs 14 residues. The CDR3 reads CASTNRQGTGELFF. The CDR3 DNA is TGTGCCAGTACCAACCGACAGGGCACCGGGGAGCTGTTTTTT.

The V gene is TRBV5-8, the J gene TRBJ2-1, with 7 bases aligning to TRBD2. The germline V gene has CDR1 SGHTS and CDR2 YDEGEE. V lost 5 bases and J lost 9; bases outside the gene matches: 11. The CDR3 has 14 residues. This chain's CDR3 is CASSLSGKGFEQFF. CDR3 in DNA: TGTGCCAGCAGTCTCAGCGGGAAGGGGTTTGAGCAGTTCTTC. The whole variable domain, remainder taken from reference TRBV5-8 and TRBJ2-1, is EAGVTQSPTHLIKTRGQQATLRCSPISGHTSVYWYQQALGLGLQFLLWYDEGEERNRGNFPPRFSGRQFPNYSSELNVNALELEDSALYLCASSLSGKGFEQFFGPGTRLTVL.

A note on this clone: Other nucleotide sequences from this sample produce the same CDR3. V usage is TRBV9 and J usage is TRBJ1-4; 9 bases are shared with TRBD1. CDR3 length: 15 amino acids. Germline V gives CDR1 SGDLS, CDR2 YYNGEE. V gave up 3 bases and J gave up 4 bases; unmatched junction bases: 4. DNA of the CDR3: TGTGCCAGCAGCGCCCAGGGACAGGGTAATGAAAAACTGTTTTTT. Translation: CASSAQGQGNEKLFF.